Shown below are 5 T cell receptor beta chains from a single sample sequenced in a study of molecular identifiers for immune sequencing clone quantification. TCRdb analysed the PCR reads with MiXCR anew, one entry per CDR3 protein. This table holds approximately 93,000 distinct CDR3 sequences, about 23% found once. Sequenced: naive CD8+ T cells from blood, with Jurkat cell RNA spiked in. Indicated subset: FACS-sorted CD8+CD4-CCR7+CD45RA+ naive T cells. All receptors come from a human donor in good health. Some libraries in this study had Jurkat cell RNA spiked in.

This clonotype was observed a few times. This could be a read error, since a much larger clone is one nucleotide away. The CDR3 ends on some other residue instead of the conserved phenylalanine or tryptophan, so this is likely a read error. The chain employs TRBV7-6 and TRBJ2-3; 12 bases fit TRBD2. This CDR3 spans 15 amino acids. J lost 7 bases, V lost 2 bases, and 4 bases had no gene match. In germline, CDR1 is SGHVS, CDR2 FNYEAQ. Written as DNA, the CDR3 is TGTGCCAGCAGCTTACTAGCGGGAGGGCCAAATACGCAGTATCTT. This encodes CASSLLAGGPNTQYL.

Points on this clonotype: This may stem from a read error, because a much larger clone lies one nucleotide away. This likely comes from a read error, as the CDR3 has no conserved phenylalanine or tryptophan at its end. This chain connects TRBV6-2 or TRBV6-3 to TRBJ1-5; D is possibly TRBD1 (6 bases). The germline CDR1 and CDR2 sequences are MNHEY and SVGEGT. This CDR3 contains 14 residues. V lost 3 bases, J lost 7 bases, and 13 bases lay in between. The CDR3 bases are TGTGCCAGCAGTTATGGGGAAGGGGGGCAGCCCCAGCATCTT. This sequence encodes CASSYGEGGQPQHL.

At least ten counts were recorded for this clonotype. The V call is TRBV20-1, the J call TRBJ1-1, with TRBD1 matching over 10 bases. V shed 0 bases and J 5 bases; nucleotides not matched to a gene: 9. Germline CDR1 reads DFQATT; CDR2 reads SNEGSKA (reference sequence). The CDR3 length is 16 residues. CDR3 coding DNA: TGCAGTGCTAGAGATTTATCCGGGACAGGGGAAACTGAAGCTTTCTTT. Its protein product is CSARDLSGTGETEAFF.

There are many counts of this clonotype. J is TRBJ2-3 and V is TRBV19, with D unclear. The CDR3 has 12 residues. CDR1 is LNHDA, CDR2 SQIVND, per germline (reference sequence). The V end lost 5 bases, the J end lost 0 bases, and 3 bases lay between the germline ends. DNA for the CDR3: TGTGCCAGTAGTTGGAGCACAGATACGCAGTATTTT. Translation: CASSWSTDTQYF.

This clonotype has a count of ten or more. V gene TRBV12-3 or TRBV12-4 combines with J gene TRBJ2-4; TRBD1 aligns across 9 bases. The CDR3 has 15 amino acids. V trimming: 5 bases; J trimming: 4 bases; junction bases outside the gene matches: 6. In nucleotides, the CDR3 is TGTGCCAGCAGTCCGGACAGGGGAAATAAAAACATTCAGTACTTC. Translation gives CASSPDRGNKNIQYF.